This section outlines one T cell receptor beta chain sequence together with its context. What it recognizes is unknown. The data were obtained in a study of spatial heterogeneity in lung cancer. General study findings and limits: Ubiquitous expanded tumor TCRs showed up in blood more at resection than follow-up.

TCRdb re-derived calls from the 5' RACE reads in MiXCR, one entry per CDR3 protein. The sample lists 35,000 to 40,000 distinct CDR3 sequences, approximately 7.2% occurring once. The CDR3 length is 15 residues. In germline, CDR1 is SGHRS, CDR2 YFSETQ. After removal of 1 base from V and 7 bases from J, the junction contained 7 bases not matched to a gene. Specified time point: sample taken at primary tumor resection. Untreated early-stage non-small cell lung cancer patients, 70 to 85 in total, were the donors. Tumor, nontumor lung or frozen PBMC supplied whole RNA, sequenced without sorting. The chain recombines TRBV5-1 with TRBJ2-1; 8 positions agree with TRBD1. This receptor was identified in a female donor with early-stage non-small cell lung cancer. Material: PBMCs, obtained at surgery. The CDR3: CASSLFPGGKNEQFF. The CDR3 nucleotides are TGCGCCAGCAGCTTGTTCCCAGGGGGCAAGAATGAGCAGTTCTTC.